This T cell receptor (beta chain) was obtained from a study of CD8 T cells in ankylosing spondylitis. Per the germline V gene, CDR1 is ENHRY and CDR2 is SYGVKD. Germline trimming cut 4 bases from V and 7 bases from J; bases unmatched to any gene: 3. The CDR3 runs to 15 residues. Overall study results and limits: Significant enrichment of disease-linked clones was reported in matched ankylosing spondylitis synovial fluid. A CD8+ phenotype characterized the disease-linked clones, which were relatively rare in peripheral blood.

Each CDR3 protein gets one entry after TCRdb re-called the 5' RACE reads with MiXCR. The sample carries 250,000 to 350,000 distinct CDR3 sequences, about 20% recorded once. A remark on this clonotype: Its antigen remains unidentified.

This sequence joins TRBV10-3 and TRBJ2-1; the match to TRBD2 covers 14 bases. This sequence originates from a male donor with ankylosing spondylitis or in good health (not recorded which). The sample was blood, either unsorted or a sorted T cell fraction (not recorded which). The CDR3 DNA reads as TGTGCCATCAGTGCCGGGACTAGCGGGAGAAATGAGCAGTTCTTC. Protein: CAISAGTSGRNEQFF.